A single T cell receptor (beta chain) is shown here with its context. The data were obtained in a study of OX40 agonist ivuxolimab in advanced cancers. With 4 bases clipped from V and 4 bases from J, the junction kept 7 bases outside the gene matches. Germline assignment: CDR1 SGHRS and CDR2 YFSETQ. This CDR3 region has 15 residues. The table came from immunoSEQ multiplex PCR; TCRdb's copy has only in-frame clones and leaves some out. The sample yields some 77,000 clones, around 93% seen once. V usage is TRBV5-1 and J usage is TRBJ2-7; 11 bases agree with TRBD1. Material: CD4+ or CD8+ T cells sorted from blood, obtained in a trial of the OX40 agonist ivuxolimab. The receptor was derived from an adult with an advanced solid tumor such as melanoma, head and neck, liver or kidney cancer. CDR3: CASSNGQGARYEQYF. The CDR3 nucleotides are TGCGCCAGCAGCAATGGACAGGGGGCGCGATACGAGCAGTACTTC.